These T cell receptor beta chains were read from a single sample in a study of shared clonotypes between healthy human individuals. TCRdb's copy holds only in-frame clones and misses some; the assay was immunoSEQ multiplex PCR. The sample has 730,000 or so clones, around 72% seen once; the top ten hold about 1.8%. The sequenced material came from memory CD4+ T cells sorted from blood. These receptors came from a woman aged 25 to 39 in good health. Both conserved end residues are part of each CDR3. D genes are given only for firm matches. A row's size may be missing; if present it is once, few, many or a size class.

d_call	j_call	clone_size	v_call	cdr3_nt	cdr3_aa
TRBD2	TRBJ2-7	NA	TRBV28	TGTGCCAGCAGTTTATTGACTAGCGGGGGCCGGGAGCAGTACTTC	CASSLLTSGGREQYF
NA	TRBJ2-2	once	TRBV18	TGTGCCAGCTCACCTTTGGCGCAGAACACCGGGGAGCTGTTTTTT	CASSPLAQNTGELFF
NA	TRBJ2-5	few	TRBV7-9	TGTGCCACCTCCCTCGCGGCACAAGAGACCCAGTACTTC	CATSLAAQETQYF
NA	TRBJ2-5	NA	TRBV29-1	TGCAGCGTTGTTGGGCTGGGCGGGCAGTACTTC	CSVVGLGGQYF
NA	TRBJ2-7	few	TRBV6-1	TGTGCCAGCAGTAAGACTCGACAGGAGTCCTACGAGCAGTACTTC	CASSKTRQESYEQYF
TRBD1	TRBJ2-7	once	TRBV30	TGTGCCTGGGACAGGGCCTACGAGCAGTACTTC	CAWDRAYEQYF
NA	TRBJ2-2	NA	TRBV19	TGTGCCAGTAAGGAGCCTTACTACACCGGGGAGCTGTTTTTT	CASKEPYYTGELFF
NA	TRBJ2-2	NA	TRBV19	TGTGCCAGTAGTATAGATCTATCAAGCATTGCCGGGGAGCTGTTTTTT	CASSIDLSSIAGELFF
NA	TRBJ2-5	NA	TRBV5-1	TGCGCCAGCAGCTTGGACTCGGGAGAGACCCAGTACTTC	CASSLDSGETQYF
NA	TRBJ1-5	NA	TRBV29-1	TGCAGCGTTACTTGGACAGCTAATCAGCCCCAGCATTTT	CSVTWTANQPQHF
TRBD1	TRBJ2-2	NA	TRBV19	TGTGCCAGTGGTCCCGGGACAGGGGTGGACACCGGGGAGCTGTTTTTT	CASGPGTGVDTGELFF
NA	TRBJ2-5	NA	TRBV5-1	TGCGCCAGCAGCTTCGACCCTGGGGGGGAGACCCAGTACTTC	CASSFDPGGETQYF
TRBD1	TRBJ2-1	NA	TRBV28	TGTGCCAGCACCCCCGCCGGGACAGGGTCCTACAATGAGCAGTTCTTC	CASTPAGTGSYNEQFF
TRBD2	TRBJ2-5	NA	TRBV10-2	TGCGCCAGCAGTGAGGGGGGGGGAAGGACCCAGTACTTC	CASSEGGGRTQYF
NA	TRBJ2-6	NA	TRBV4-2	TGTGCCAGCAGCCAAGGATCGGATACTGGGGCCAACGTCCTGACTTTC	CASSQGSDTGANVLTF
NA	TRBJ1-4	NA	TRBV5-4	TGTGCCAGCAGCTTCCAGGTGGATGAAAAACTGTTTTTT	CASSFQVDEKLFF
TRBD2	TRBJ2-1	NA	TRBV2	TGTGCCAGTAGGCCCCTTCGCGGGAGCCGGAATGAGCAGTTCTTC	CASRPLRGSRNEQFF
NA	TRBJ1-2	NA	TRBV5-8	TGTGCCAGCATCGAGGTGGGGTACTATGGCTACACCTTC	CASIEVGYYGYTF
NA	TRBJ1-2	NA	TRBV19	TGTGCCAGTAACCGAAATGGCCCGAACTATGGCTACACCTTC	CASNRNGPNYGYTF
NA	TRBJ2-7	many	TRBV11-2	TGTGCCAGCAGCTTTGGAGGGGCGGGGTCCTACGAGCAGTACTTC	CASSFGGAGSYEQYF
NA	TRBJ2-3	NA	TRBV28	TGTGCCAGCGTTTCCGCCGGCACAGATACGCAGTATTTT	CASVSAGTDTQYF
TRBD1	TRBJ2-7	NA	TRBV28	TGTGCCAGCAGTTTAGTTGGACAGGGGGACCTCTACGAGCAGTACTTC	CASSLVGQGDLYEQYF
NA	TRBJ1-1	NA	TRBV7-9	TGTGCCAGCAGACCTGGCCCCACTGAAGCTTTCTTT	CASRPGPTEAFF
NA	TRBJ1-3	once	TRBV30	TGTGCCTGGATAATCATCGGAACTGGAAACACCATATATTTT	CAWIIIGTGNTIYF
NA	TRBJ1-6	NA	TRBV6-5	TGTGCCAGCAGGTTCGGACAGTATAATTCACCCCTCCACTTT	CASRFGQYNSPLHF
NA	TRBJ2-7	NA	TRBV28	TGTGCCAGCGGCCGGGACGGGTTTTGGTACGAGCAGTACTTC	CASGRDGFWYEQYF
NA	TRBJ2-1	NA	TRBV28	TGTGCCAGCAGTTTAAACGGCAGGGGGGGCAATGAGCAGTTCTTC	CASSLNGRGGNEQFF
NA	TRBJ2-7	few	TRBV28	TGTGCCAGCAGTTCCCGGGACGGCTACGAGCAGTACTTC	CASSSRDGYEQYF
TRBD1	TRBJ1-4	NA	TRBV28	TGTGCCAGCAGTTCCAGGGGGCAGGCTAATGAAAAACTGTTTTTT	CASSSRGQANEKLFF
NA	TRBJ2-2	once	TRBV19	TGTGCCGTTCAGGTAGAGGGGACCGGGGAGCTGTTTTTT	CAVQVEGTGELFF
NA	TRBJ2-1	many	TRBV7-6	TGTGCCAGCAGCTTAGGGGGGCTATACAATGAGCAGTTCTTC	CASSLGGLYNEQFF
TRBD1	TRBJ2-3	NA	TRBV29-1	TGCAGCGTTGGAGCCGGGACAGGGGTGGAGGATACGCAGTATTTT	CSVGAGTGVEDTQYF
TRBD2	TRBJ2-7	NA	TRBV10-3	TGTGCCATCAGTGAGTCCCCTAGCGGGAACTACGAGCAGTACTTC	CAISESPSGNYEQYF
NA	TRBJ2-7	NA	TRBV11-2	TGTGCCAGCAGCTACCTGCGAGCCAGCGGCTACGAGCAGTACTTC	CASSYLRASGYEQYF
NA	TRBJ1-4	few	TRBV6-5	TGTGCCAGCAGTTACTCGATTCCGTCAACTAATGAAAAACTGTTTTTT	CASSYSIPSTNEKLFF
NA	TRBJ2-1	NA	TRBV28	TGTGCCAGCAGTTCCGCGGGCGGACCTCTGTTCTTC	CASSSAGGPLFF
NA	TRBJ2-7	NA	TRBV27	TGTGCCAGCAGTTTAGGAGGAGGGATAGGTTGCGAGCAGTACTTC	CASSLGGGIGCEQYF
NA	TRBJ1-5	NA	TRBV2	TGTGCCAGCAGACGGTTATTGAATCAGCCCCAGCATTTT	CASRRLLNQPQHF